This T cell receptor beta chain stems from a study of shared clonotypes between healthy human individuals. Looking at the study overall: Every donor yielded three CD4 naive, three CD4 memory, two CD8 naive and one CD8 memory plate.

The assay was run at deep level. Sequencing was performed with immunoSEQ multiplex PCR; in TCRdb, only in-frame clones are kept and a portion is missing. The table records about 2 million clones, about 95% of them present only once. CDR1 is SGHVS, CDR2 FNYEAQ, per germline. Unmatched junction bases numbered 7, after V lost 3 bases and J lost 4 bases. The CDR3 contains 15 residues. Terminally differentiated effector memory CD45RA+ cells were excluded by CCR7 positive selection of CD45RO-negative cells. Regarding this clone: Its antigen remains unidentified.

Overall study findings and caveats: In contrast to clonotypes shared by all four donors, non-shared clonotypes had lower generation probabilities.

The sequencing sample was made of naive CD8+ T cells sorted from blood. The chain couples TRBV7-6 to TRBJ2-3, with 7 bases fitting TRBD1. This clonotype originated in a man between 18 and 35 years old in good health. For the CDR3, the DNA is TGTGCCAGCAGCTTTTTTCAGGGGGTAGCAGATACGCAGTATTTT. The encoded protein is CASSFFQGVADTQYF.